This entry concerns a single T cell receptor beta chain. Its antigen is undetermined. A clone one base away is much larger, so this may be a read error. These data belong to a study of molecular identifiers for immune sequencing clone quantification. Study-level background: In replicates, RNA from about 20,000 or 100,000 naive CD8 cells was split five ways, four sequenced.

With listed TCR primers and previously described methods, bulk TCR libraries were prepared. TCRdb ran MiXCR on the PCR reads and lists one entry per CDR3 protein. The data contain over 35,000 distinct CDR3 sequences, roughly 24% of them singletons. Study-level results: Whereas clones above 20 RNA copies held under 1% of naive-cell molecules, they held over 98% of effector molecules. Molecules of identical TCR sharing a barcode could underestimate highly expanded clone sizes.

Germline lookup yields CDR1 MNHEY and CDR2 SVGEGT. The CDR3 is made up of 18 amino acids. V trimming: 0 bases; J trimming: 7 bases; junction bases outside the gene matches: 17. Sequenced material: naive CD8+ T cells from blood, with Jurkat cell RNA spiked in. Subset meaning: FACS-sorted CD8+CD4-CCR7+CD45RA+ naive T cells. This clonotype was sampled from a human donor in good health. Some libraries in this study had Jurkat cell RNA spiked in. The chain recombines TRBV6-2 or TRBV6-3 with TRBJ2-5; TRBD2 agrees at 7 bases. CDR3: CASSYSVREDLHEVTQYF. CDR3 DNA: TGTGCCAGCAGTTACTCTGTCCGGGAGGACCTACACGAAGTGACCCAGTACTTC.